This TCR beta chain was obtained from a study of shared clonotypes between healthy human individuals. Study results and limitations: Clonotype sharing among donors likely depends on sequencing depth. Researchers found naive subsets generally carried larger estimated richness than memory subsets. Approximately 4.6% of naive CD4 clonotypes were common to several donors.

Each sorted subset replicate got 200 ng genomic DNA, roughly 30,000 genomes. This table comes from immunoSEQ multiplex PCR, and its TCRdb copy is limited to in-frame clones, with some not included. The profile covers about a million clones, with 70% to 85% appearing a single time and 0.89% taken by the ten largest. The CDR3 totals 11 residues. V shed 7 bases and J shed 0 bases, with 6 bases lying between them. In germline, CDR1 is GTSNPN, CDR2 SVGIG (reference sequence). As to this clone: Its specificity is unknown.

This TCR came from a man aged 18 to 29 in good health. Some clones in this sample may be carry-over from other donors' samples. Sequencing was performed on memory CD4+ T cells from PBMCs. Subset here: CD45RA-negative fraction. The rearrangement links TRBV30 to TRBJ1-2; no clear D. CDR3 DNA sequence: TGTGCCTCCCTAGCTAACTATGGCTACACCTTC. Protein sequence: CASLANYGYTF.